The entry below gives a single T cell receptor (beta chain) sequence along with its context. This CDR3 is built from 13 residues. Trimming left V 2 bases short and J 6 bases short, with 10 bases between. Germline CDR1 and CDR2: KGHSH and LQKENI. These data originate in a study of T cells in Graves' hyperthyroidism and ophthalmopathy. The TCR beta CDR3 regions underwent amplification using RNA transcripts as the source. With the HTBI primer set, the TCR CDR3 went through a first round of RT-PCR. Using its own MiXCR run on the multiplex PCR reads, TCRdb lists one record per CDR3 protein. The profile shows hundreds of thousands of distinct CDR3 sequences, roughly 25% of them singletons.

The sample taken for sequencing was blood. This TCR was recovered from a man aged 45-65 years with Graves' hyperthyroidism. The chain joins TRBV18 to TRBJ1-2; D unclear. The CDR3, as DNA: TGTGCCAGCTCACCAGGTACAGAAGATGGCTACACCTTC. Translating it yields CASSPGTEDGYTF.